The 2 T cell receptor beta chains in this list originate from one sample, sequenced in a study of blood T cell repertoires in COVID-19. TCRdb's copy holds only in-frame clones and misses some; the assay was immunoSEQ multiplex PCR. Here the sample spans some 96,000 clones, approximately 86% being singletons. Material: peripheral blood. Receptor source: a man in his forties or fifties with active or convalescent COVID-19.

CDR3: CATSRPGLGANVLTF. The CDR3 DNA is TGTGCCACCAGCAGGCCCGGACTTGGGGCCAACGTCCTGACTTTC. The chain uses TRBV15 and TRBJ2-6; D possibly corresponds to TRBD2 (5 bases). Trimming stripped 3 bases from V and 3 bases from J, with 9 bases between. This CDR3 is 15 amino acids long. The germline CDR1 and CDR2 sequences are LNHNV and YYDKDF (reference sequence).

The V call is TRBV11-3, the J call TRBJ2-1; TRBD2 matches 9 bases. The junction had 2 bases not matched to a gene; V was cut back by 5 bases and J by 3 bases. The germline gives CDR1 SGHNT, CDR2 YENEEA. This CDR3 has 14 amino acids. CDR3 region: CASSVTSGYNEQFF. DNA for the CDR3: TGTGCCAGCAGCGTGACTAGCGGCTACAATGAGCAGTTCTTC. Supplemented by reference TRBV11-3 and TRBJ2-1, the full variable domain reads EAGVVQSPRYKIIEKKQPVAFWCNPISGHNTLYWYLQNLGQGPELLIRYENEEAVDDSQLPKDRFSAERLKGVDSTLKIQPAELGDSAVYLCASSVTSGYNEQFFGPGTRLTVL.